One TCR beta chain is described in this entry. Profiled with immunoSEQ multiplex PCR; TCRdb holds only in-frame clones, not every one. The sample has 150,000 to 160,000 clones, 90% to 95% seen once. The source of the sample is a study of control samples from healthy donors and cancer patients. The length of the CDR3 is 13 residues. V was shortened by 5 bases and J by 1 base, with 8 bases between the two germline ends. CDR1 and CDR2 from the germline V gene are KGHDR and SFDVKD. The rearrangement uses TRBV24-1 and TRBJ2-7; D is ambiguous. The specimen sequenced was blood. This receptor was obtained from a man in his forties or fifties in good health. CDR3 coding DNA: TGTGCCACCAGTGCTGCGAATTCCTACGAGCAGTACTTC. As protein: CATSAANSYEQYF.